This TCR beta chain emerged from a study of human T cells and chemical hapten exposure. In the study overall: Weekly scalp doses of diphenylcyclopropenone were given to patients during the approximately 25-week study. Minor volume differences among pooled libraries chiefly drove per-sample TCR yield variation. Predominantly women, the patients had alopecia areata, totalis or universalis.

A single record per CDR3 protein comes from TCRdb applying MiXCR to the RACE reads. The sample yields about 380,000 distinct CDR3 sequences, roughly 5.3% seen once. This sample's time point: pre-sensitization, week 0. This sample's treatment: therapeutic diphenylcyclopropenone sensitization with weekly scalp DPC. Total RNA was extracted from unfractionated whole blood. This TCR derives from a woman in her 50s with alopecia areata. Some clones in this sample may be carry-over from other donors' samples. The specimen comprised whole blood, sampled in connection with sensitization to the hapten diphenylcyclopropenone (DPC).

The CDR3 DNA sequence: TGCGCCACCAACGGGGGGACCCGGGATGAGGACACCGGGGAGCTGTTTTTT. This translates into CATNGGTRDEDTGELFF. The genes are TRBV23-1 and TRBJ2-2, with 7 nucleotides matching TRBD2. TRBV23-1 is placed among ORFs of uncertain function. CDR3 length equals 17 residues. Trimming took 10 bases from V and 3 from J; bases not matched to a gene: 17.